This TCR beta chain was identified in a study of technical replicates of blood from several donors (dated by TCRdb to 2017 to 2019). The library came from the immunoSEQ multiplex PCR assay. The table was pulled from immuneACCESS by TCRdb, which kept in-frame rearrangements only. Such tables lose some clones; where checked, under half of the loss comes from unresolved V genes, and the rest has no known cause. Within this sample are some 70,000 clones, with under 98% of them counted one time only. More than 0.25% of the sample lies in the top ten. As to this clone: Its antigen specificity is not known. No base quality information exists; no much larger clone differs at one position.

Sequencing used T cells isolated from PBMCs. This clonotype was sampled from a human donor in good health.

The CDR3 amino acid sequence is: CASSQDSRGTINQPQHF. The DNA sequence is TGTGCCAGCAGCCAAGACTCTAGGGGGACGATCAATCAGCCCCAGCATTTT. In this chain, TRBV4-2 is recombined with TRBJ1-5; a weak D assignment points to TRBD1 (6 bases agree). Taken from cysteine to phenylalanine, the CDR3 has 17 residues. This entry keeps only the CDR3 DNA: 51 bases, framed from base 1. Relative to germline, V is 0 bases shorter and J is 3 bases shorter, with 15 bases between their ends. As encoded in the germline V gene, CDR1 is LGHNA while CDR2 is YNFKEQ.